This section outlines one TCR beta chain sequence together with its context. Its target is not known. The entry originates in a study of cytomegalovirus exposure and HLA in healthy donors. The study, taken as a whole, reports: Among the CMV-associated chains, a few were confirmed in vitro as specific for CMV antigens.

The study ran its PCR with 60 Vbeta and 13 Jbeta primers. Only in-frame clones appear in the TCRdb table, and some are missing; sequencing was by immunoSEQ multiplex PCR. Of about 140,000 clones in the sample, 75% to 80% are singletons; the top ten hold 1.5% to 2%. Germline loops: CDR1 MDHEN, CDR2 SYDVKM. The CDR3 is 13 residues long. With 2 bases removed from V and 11 bases from J, the gap between germline ends came to 13 bases. The sequence was obtained from a female donor in good health and CMV-seronegative. The genes are TRBV28 and TRBJ1-5; no clear D. The sample comprised PBMCs. CDR3 bases: TGTGCCAGCAGTTTACAGGTTCTGGAGGCCCAGCATTTT. Protein: CASSLQVLEAQHF.